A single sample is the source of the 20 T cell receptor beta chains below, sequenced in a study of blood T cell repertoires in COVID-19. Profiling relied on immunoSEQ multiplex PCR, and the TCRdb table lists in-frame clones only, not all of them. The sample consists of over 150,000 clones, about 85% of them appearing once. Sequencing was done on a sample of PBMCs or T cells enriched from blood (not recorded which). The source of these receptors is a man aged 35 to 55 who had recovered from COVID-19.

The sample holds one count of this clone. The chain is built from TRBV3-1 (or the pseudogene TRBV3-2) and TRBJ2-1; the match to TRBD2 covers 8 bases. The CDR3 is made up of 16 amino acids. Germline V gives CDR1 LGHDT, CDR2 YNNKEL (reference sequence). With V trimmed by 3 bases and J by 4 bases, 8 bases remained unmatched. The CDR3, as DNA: TGTGCCAGCAGCCAGTACGGGGGGGGCGGATACAATGAGCAGTTCTTC. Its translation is CASSQYGGGGYNEQFF.

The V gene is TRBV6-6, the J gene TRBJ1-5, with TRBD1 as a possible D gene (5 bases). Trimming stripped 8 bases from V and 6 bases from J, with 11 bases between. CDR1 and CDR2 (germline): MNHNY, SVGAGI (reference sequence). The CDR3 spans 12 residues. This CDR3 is CASQGASQPQHF. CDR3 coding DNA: TGTGCCAGCCAAGGGGCGAGTCAGCCCCAGCATTTT.

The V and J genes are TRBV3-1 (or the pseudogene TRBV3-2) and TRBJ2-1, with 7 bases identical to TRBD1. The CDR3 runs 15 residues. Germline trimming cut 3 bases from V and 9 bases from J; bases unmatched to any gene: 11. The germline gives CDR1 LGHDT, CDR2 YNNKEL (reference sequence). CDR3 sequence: CASSQDRGRVSEQFF. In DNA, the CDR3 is TGTGCCAGCAGCCAGGATAGGGGGCGGGTCAGTGAGCAGTTCTTC.

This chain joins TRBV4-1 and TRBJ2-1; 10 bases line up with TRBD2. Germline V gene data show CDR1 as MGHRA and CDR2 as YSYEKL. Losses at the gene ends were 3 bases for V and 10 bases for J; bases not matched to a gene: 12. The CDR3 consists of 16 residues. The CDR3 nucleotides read TGCGCCAGCAGCCACTCTAGCGGGGGCGCCTTGAGGGAGCAGTTCTTC. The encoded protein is CASSHSSGGALREQFF.

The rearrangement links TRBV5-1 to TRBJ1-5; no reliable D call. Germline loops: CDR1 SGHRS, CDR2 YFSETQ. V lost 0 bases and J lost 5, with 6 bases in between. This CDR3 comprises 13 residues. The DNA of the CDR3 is TGCGCCAGCAGCTTGGATCCGGATCAGCCCCAGCATTTT. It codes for CASSLDPDQPQHF.

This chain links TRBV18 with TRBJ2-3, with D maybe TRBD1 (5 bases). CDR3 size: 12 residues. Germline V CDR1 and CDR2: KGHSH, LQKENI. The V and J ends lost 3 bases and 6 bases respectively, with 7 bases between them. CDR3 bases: TGTGCCAGCTCACCGGGGCGGGATACGCAGTATTTT. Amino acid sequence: CASSPGRDTQYF.

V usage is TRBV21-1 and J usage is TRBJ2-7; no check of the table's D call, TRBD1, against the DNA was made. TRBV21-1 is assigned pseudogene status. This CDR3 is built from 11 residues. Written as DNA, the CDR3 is TGTGCCAGCAGTTTAAGGGGCGAGCAGTACTTC. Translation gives CASSLRGEQYF.

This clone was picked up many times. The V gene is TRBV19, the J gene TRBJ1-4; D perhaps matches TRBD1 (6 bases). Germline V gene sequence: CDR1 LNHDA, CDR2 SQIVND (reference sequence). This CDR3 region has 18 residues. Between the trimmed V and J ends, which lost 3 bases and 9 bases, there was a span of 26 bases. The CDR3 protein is CASSMIDRTTFTKKKLFF. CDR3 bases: TGTGCCAGTAGTATGATCGACAGGACGACCTTTACCAAGAAAAAACTGTTTTTT. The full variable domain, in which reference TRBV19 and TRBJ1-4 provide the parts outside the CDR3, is DGGITQSPKYLFRKEGQNVTLSCEQNLNHDAMYWYRQDPGQGLRLIYYSQIVNDFQKGDIAEGYSVSREKKESFPLTVTSAQKNPTAFYLCASSMIDRTTFTKKKLFFGSGTQLSVL.

CDR3 loop: CASSIESRRNTEAFF. CDR3 DNA: TGTGCCAGTAGTATAGAGTCGAGGAGGAACACTGAAGCTTTCTTT. The V call is TRBV19, the J call TRBJ1-1; no firm D call. Germline V gene sequence: CDR1 LNHDA, CDR2 SQIVND (reference sequence). CDR3 size: 15 residues. V shed 0 bases and J shed 1 base, with 9 bases lying between them. The full variable domain, completed using reference TRBV19 and TRBJ1-1, is DGGITQSPKYLFRKEGQNVTLSCEQNLNHDAMYWYRQDPGQGLRLIYYSQIVNDFQKGDIAEGYSVSREKKESFPLTVTSAQKNPTAFYLCASSIESRRNTEAFFGQGTRLTVV.

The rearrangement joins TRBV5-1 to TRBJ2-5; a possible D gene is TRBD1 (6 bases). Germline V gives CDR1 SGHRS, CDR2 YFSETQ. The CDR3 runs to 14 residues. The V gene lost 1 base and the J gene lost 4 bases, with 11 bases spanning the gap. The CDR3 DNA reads TGCGCCAGCAGCTTGTCAGGGGCAAGAGAGACCCAGTACTTC. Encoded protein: CASSLSGARETQYF.

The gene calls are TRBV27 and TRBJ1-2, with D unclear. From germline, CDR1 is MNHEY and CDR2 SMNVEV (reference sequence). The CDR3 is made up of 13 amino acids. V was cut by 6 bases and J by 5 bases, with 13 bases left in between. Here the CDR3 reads CASSRRHDYGYTF. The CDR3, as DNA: TGTGCCAGCAGCCGACGACATGATTATGGCTACACCTTC.

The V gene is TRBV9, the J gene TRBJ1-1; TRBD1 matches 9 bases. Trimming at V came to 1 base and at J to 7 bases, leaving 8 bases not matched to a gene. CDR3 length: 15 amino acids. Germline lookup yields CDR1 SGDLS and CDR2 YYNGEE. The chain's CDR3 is CASSVSTGTGNEAFF. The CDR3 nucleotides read TGTGCCAGCAGCGTAAGTACCGGGACAGGGAATGAAGCTTTCTTT.

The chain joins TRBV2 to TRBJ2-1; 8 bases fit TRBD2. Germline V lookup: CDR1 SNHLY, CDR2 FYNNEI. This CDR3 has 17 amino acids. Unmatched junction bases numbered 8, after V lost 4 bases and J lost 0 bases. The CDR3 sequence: CASSAILAVSSYNEQFF. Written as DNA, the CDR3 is TGTGCCAGCAGTGCTATACTAGCGGTCAGCTCCTACAATGAGCAGTTCTTC.

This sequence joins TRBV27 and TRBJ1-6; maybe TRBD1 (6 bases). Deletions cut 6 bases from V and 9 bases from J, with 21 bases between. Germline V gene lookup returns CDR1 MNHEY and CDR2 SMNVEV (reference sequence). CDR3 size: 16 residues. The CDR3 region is CASRFSGQPRSSPLHF. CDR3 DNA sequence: TGTGCCAGCAGATTTTCTGGACAGCCAAGGAGTTCACCCCTCCACTTT.

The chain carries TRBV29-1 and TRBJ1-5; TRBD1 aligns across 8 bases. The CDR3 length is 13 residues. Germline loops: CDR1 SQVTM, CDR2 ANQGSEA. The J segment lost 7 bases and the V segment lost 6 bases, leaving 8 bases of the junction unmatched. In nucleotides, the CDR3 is TGCAGCGTAGGCGGACAGGGCCGGCAGCCCCAGCATTTT. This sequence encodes CSVGGQGRQPQHF.

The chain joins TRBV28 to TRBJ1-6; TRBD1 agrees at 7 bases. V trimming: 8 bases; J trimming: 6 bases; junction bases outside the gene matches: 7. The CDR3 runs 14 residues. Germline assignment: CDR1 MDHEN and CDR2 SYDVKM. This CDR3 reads CASGMDRSNSPLHF. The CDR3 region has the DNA TGTGCCAGCGGAATGGACAGGTCTAATTCACCCCTCCACTTT.

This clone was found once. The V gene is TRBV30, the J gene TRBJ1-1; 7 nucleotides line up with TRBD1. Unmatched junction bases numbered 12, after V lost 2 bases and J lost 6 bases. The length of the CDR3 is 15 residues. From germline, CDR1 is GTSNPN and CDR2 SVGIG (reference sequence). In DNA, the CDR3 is TGTGCCTGGAGTCCCCCCGGGCCAGGGGGGTCTGAAGCTTTCTTT. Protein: CAWSPPGPGGSEAFF.

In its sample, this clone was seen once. The CDR3 DNA sequence: TGTGCCAGCAGCCAAGGGAGAGGCCGGAACTATGCTGAAGCTTTCTTT. Translating it yields CASSQGRGRNYAEAFF. V is TRBV3-1 (or the pseudogene TRBV3-2) and J is TRBJ1-1; D gene unclear. V lost 1 base and J lost 6, with 18 bases in between. This CDR3 has 16 residues. Germline CDR1 reads LGHDT; CDR2 reads YNNKEL (reference sequence).

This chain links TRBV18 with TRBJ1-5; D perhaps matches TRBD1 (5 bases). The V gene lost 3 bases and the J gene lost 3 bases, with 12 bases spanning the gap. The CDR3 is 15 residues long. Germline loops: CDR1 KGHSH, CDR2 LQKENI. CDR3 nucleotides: TGTGCCAGCTCACCCGCCCAGGGCCTCAATCAGCCCCAGCATTTT. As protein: CASSPAQGLNQPQHF.

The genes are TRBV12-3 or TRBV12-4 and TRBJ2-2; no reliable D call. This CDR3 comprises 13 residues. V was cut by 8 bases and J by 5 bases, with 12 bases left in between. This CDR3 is CASGFAGTGELFF. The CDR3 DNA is TGTGCCAGCGGATTCGCCGGGACCGGGGAGCTGTTTTTT.